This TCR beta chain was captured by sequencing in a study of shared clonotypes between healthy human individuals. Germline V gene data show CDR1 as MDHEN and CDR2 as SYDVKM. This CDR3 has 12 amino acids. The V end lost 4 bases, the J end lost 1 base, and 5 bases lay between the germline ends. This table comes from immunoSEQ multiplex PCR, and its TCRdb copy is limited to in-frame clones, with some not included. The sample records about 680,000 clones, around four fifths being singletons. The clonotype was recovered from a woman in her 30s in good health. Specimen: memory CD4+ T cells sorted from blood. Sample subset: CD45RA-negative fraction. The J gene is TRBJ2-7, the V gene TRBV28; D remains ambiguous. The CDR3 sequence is CASSSESYEQYF. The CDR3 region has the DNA TGTGCCAGCAGTTCCGAATCCTACGAGCAGTACTTC.